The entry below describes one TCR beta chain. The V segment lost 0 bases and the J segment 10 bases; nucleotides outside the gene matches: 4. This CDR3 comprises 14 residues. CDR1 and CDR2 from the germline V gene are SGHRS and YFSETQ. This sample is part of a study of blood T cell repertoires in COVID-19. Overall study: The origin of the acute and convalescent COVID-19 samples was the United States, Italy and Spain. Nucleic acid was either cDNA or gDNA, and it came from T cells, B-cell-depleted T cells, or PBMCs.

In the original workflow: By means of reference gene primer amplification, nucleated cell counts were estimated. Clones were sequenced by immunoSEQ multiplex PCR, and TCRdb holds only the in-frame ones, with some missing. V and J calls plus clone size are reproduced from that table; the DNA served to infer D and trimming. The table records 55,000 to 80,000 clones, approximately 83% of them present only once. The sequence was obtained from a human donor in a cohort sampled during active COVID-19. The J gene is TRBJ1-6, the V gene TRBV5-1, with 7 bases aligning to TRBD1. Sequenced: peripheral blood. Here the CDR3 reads CASSLAAGGSPLHF. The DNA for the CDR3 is TGCGCCAGCAGCTTGGCGGCAGGGGGATCACCCCTCCACTTT.